Ten or more counts support the clone carrying this TCR beta chain. The record originates from a study of T-cell reconstitution after alpha-beta-depleted transplantation in children. Researchers prepared the TCRbeta library using unique molecular identifiers, the study reports. TCRdb reprocessed the PCR reads via MiXCR and lists one record per CDR3 protein. The sample comprises more than 550,000 distinct CDR3 sequences, about 11% of which are singletons, and roughly 3.9% rests with the top ten. V lost 5 bases to trimming and J lost 0 bases, with 17 bases between them. CDR1 is MDHEN, CDR2 SYDVKM, per germline. The CDR3 loop spans 17 amino acids.

The sequences come from PBMCs from the stem cell graft donor, collected from the stem cell graft. This TCR derives from a human donor who donated a stem cell graft to a child with acute myeloid leukemia. The chain employs TRBV28 and TRBJ1-5, with D possibly matching TRBD1 (6 bases). CDR3 DNA sequence: TGTGCCAGCAGTCTTCACATCGGGACAAGTAGCAATCAGCCCCAGCATTTT. Translation: CASSLHIGTSSNQPQHF.